The rows below give T cell receptor beta chains drawn from one sample of a study of molecular identifiers for immune sequencing clone quantification. TCRdb reprocessed the PCR reads with MiXCR, giving one entry per CDR3 protein. The sample shows roughly 71,000 distinct CDR3 sequences, around a sixth of them seen only once. Sequenced input: naive CD8+ T cells from blood, with Jurkat cell RNA spiked in. The receptors originated from a human donor in good health. Some libraries in this study had Jurkat cell RNA spiked in. CDR3s include the opening cysteine and the closing phenylalanine or tryptophan. A D gene is named only where the DNA matches it firmly. The size field is filled for only some rows; it gives once, few, many or a size class.

J gene	D gene	clone size	V gene	CDR3 protein	CDR3 DNA
TRBJ2-4	-	many	TRBV11-3	CASSDHILAKNIQYF	TGTGCCAGCAGCGACCACATTCTAGCCAAAAACATTCAGTACTTC
TRBJ2-7	-	many	TRBV3-1	CASSQDPDKPYEQYF	TGTGCCAGCAGCCAAGACCCCGACAAGCCATACGAGCAGTACTTC
TRBJ1-3	-	many	TRBV5-6	CASSWAGSGNTIYF	TGTGCCAGCAGCTGGGCAGGCTCTGGAAACACCATATATTTT
TRBJ2-5	-	many	TRBV6-5	CASSYWSGETQETQYF	TGTGCCAGCAGTTACTGGTCAGGGGAGACCCAAGAGACCCAGTACTTC
TRBJ2-2	TRBD2	-	TRBV12-5	CASGLTPSGRSTNTGELFF	TGTGCTAGTGGTTTGACCCCTAGCGGGAGGTCCACGAACACCGGGGAGTTGTTTTTT
TRBJ2-4	TRBD2	few	TRBV27	CASSIGLAGDRNIQYF	TGTGCCAGCAGTATCGGACTAGCGGGAGACCGAAACATTCAGTACTTC
TRBJ1-6	TRBD1	many	TRBV28	CASSPGTGDNSPLHF	TGTGCCAGCAGCCCCGGGACAGGGGATAATTCACCCCTCCACTTT
TRBJ2-1	-	many	TRBV7-8	CASSLALAIRINEQFF	TGTGCCAGCAGCTTAGCGCTCGCCATAAGGATCAATGAGCAGTTCTTC
TRBJ1-6	-	many	TRBV6-1	CASSEDTYNSPLHF	TGTGCCAGCAGTGAGGACACCTATAATTCACCCCTCCACTTT
TRBJ2-7	TRBD1	many	TRBV5-1	CASSFFGTAPTEQYF	TGCGCCAGCAGCTTCTTCGGGACAGCTCCTACCGAGCAGTACTTC
TRBJ2-1	-	-	TRBV7-2	CASSSYLGYNEQFF	TGTGCCAGCAGCTCATATTTAGGATACAATGAGCAGTTCTTC
TRBJ2-4	-	many	TRBV15	CATSRVAKNIQYF	TGTGCCACCAGCAGAGTGGCGAAGAACATTCAGTACTTC
TRBJ2-6	TRBD2	many	TRBV3-1	CASSQFRLAGESGANVLTF	TGTGCCAGCAGCCAATTCCGACTAGCGGGAGAGTCGGGGGCCAACGTCCTGACTTTC
TRBJ2-7	TRBD2	many	TRBV29-1	CSGLAGEGEQYF	TGCAGCGGACTAGCGGGAGAGGGTGAGCAGTACTTC
TRBJ1-1	TRBD1	few	TRBV27	CASSAPGQGYIEAFF	TGTGCCAGCAGTGCCCCGGGACAGGGGTATATTGAAGCTTTCTTT
TRBJ2-7	TRBD2	-	TRBV4-2	CASSQVASGAGSYEQYF	TGTGCCAGCAGCCAGGTTGCCAGCGGGGCCGGGTCCTACGAGCAGTACTTC
TRBJ2-1	-	many	TRBV19	CASSIVRNEQFF	TGTGCCAGTAGTATAGTTAGAAATGAGCAGTTCTTC
TRBJ2-5	-	many	TRBV12-3/TRBV12-4	CASRASEQETQYF	TGTGCCAGCAGGGCGAGCGAGCAAGAGACCCAGTACTTC
TRBJ2-7	TRBD2	-	TRBV4-1	CASSQRTSGSYEQYF	TGCGCCAGCAGCCAACGGACTAGCGGGAGTTACGAGCAGTACTTC
TRBJ1-4	-	-	TRBV7-7	CASSPAGVNEKLFF	TGTGCCAGCAGCCCGGCCGGGGTTAATGAAAAACTGTTTTTT
TRBJ2-2	-	many	TRBV18	CASSPSWDYTGELFF	TGTGCCAGCTCACCCTCCTGGGACTACACCGGGGAGCTGTTTTTT
TRBJ2-1	TRBD2	few	TRBV27	CASSFSESGRDDEQFF	TGTGCCAGCAGTTTCAGCGAGAGCGGGAGGGATGATGAGCAGTTCTTC
TRBJ2-5	TRBD1	few	TRBV24-1	CATSDKGDSRETQYF	TGTGCCACCAGTGATAAGGGGGACAGCAGAGAGACCCAGTACTTC
TRBJ2-1	-	many	TRBV29-1	CSVRTLSYNEQFF	TGCAGCGTCCGGACGCTATCCTACAATGAGCAGTTCTTC
TRBJ2-7	-	many	TRBV27	CASSLSRAYEQYF	TGTGCCAGCAGTTTATCGAGGGCCTACGAGCAGTACTTC
TRBJ2-3	TRBD2	-	TRBV3-1	CASSQAGTSGRTDTQYF	TGTGCCAGCAGCCAAGCGGGGACTAGCGGGAGAACAGATACGCAGTATTTT